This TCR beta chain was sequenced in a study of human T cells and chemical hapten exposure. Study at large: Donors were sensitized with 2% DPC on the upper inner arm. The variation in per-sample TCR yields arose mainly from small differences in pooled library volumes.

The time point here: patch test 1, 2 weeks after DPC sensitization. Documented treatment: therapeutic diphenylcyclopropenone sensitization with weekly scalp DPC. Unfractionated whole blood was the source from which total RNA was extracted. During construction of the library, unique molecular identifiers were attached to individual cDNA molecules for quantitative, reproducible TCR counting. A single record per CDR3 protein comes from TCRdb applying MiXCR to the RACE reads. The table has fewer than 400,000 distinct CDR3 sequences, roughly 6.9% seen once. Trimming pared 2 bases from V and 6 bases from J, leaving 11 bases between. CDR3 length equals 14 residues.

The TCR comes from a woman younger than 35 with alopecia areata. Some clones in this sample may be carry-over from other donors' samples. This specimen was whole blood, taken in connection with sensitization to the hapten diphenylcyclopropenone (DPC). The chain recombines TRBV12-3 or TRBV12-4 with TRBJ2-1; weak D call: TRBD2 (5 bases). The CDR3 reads CASSLYSEGNEQFF. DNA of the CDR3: TGTGCCAGCAGTTTATACAGCGAGGGCAATGAGCAGTTCTTC.